The clone carrying this T cell receptor (beta chain) has just one count. Its antigen remains unidentified. The data originate from a study of CD8+ T cells in alopecia areata. Study results and caveats: Alphabeta T cells residing in normal skin are also sequenced in scalp samples.

Lesional scalp punch biopsies and peripheral blood came from alopecia areata patients. Investigators sorted PBMCs to obtain both CD4+ and CD8+ T cells. TCR sequencing used cDNA made by reverse transcription of extracted RNA. Some clones are missing from TCRdb's copy, which holds only in-frame ones; the method was immunoSEQ multiplex PCR. Of 110,000 or so clones listed, over 55% were seen once; the top ten hold more than 20%. V was cut by 5 bases and J by 2 bases, with 16 bases left in between. This CDR3 has 16 residues. Germline CDR1 and CDR2: SEHNR and FQNEAQ (reference sequence). Sequenced: NKG2D-low CD8+ T cells sorted from blood. The receptor was isolated from a human donor with alopecia areata. The chain recombines TRBV7-9 with TRBJ2-1; D assignment may be TRBD1 or TRBD2 (6 bases each). The CDR3 DNA reads as TGTGCCAGCAGCCGTCCGATAAGGGGGGCCTACAATGAGCAGTTCTTC. Translation gives CASSRPIRGAYNEQFF. Using reference TRBV7-9 and TRBJ2-1 for the parts outside the CDR3, the full variable domain is DTGVSQNPRHKITKRGQNVTFRCDPISEHNRLYWYRQTLGQGPEFLTYFQNEAQLEKSRLLSDRFSAERPKGSFSTLEIQRTEQGDSAMYLCASSRPIRGAYNEQFFGPGTRLTVL.